Sequencing of this T cell receptor (beta chain) was carried out in a study of blood T cell repertoires in COVID-19. Here immunoSEQ multiplex PCR was the method, and the copy in TCRdb shows in-frame clones only, minus some. The sample includes about 230,000 clones, roughly four fifths of them seen just once. Germline V gene sequence: CDR1 SNHLY, CDR2 FYNNEI. The CDR3 extends over 15 amino acids. V gave up 4 bases and J gave up 2 bases, with 11 bases separating them. The chain recombines TRBV2 with TRBJ2-2; D not certain. Sequencing was done on a sample of peripheral blood. The TCR sequence derives from a woman aged 50 to 65 with acute or convalescent COVID-19. CDR3 nucleotides: TGTGCCAGCAGTGCTAGTCCTTTTAACACCGGGGAGCTGTTTTTT. Its protein product is CASSASPFNTGELFF.